This entry describes one TCR beta chain. In the authors' methods: By means of reference gene primer amplification, nucleated cell counts were estimated. Sequencing was performed with immunoSEQ multiplex PCR; in TCRdb, only in-frame clones are kept and a portion is missing. The DNA was the basis for D and trimming; V, J and clone size are from that table. The table lists fewer than 400,000 clones, approximately 86% of them singletons, with around 2.9% in the top ten. This specimen comes from a study of blood T cell repertoires in COVID-19. Study background: Acute and convalescent COVID-19 samples came from the United States, Italy and Spain. Sources were T cells, B-cell-depleted T cells, or PBMCs; the material itself was cDNA or gDNA.

CDR3 length: 15 residues. V dropped 6 bases and J dropped 6; count of bases not matched to a gene: 8. Germline assignment: CDR1 SGHNT and CDR2 YENEEA. The chain joins TRBV11-3 to TRBJ2-1, with 10 bases fitting TRBD2. The sequencing sample was made of peripheral blood. This sequence was found in a human donor in a cohort sampled during active COVID-19. This CDR3 is CASSSTSGFGNEQFF. In DNA form, the CDR3 reads TGTGCCAGCAGTTCGACTAGCGGGTTTGGCAATGAGCAGTTCTTC.